This T cell receptor beta chain comes out of a study of blood T cells in healthy people across ages. The CDR3 runs 17 residues. The germline V gene has CDR1 SGHDT and CDR2 YYEEEE. The junction had 14 bases not matched to a gene; V was cut back by 3 bases and J by 7 bases. Study observations and caveats: Significant beta diversity loss was already apparent by age around 40, declining roughly linearly.

Primers used in a second PCR of about 6 to 11 cycles were a sample-barcoded 5' primer and a J-beta primer mix. Each cDNA molecule was tagged by a template-switch adaptor with 12 random nucleotides. TCRdb re-analysed the 5' RACE reads in MiXCR, keeping a single row per CDR3 protein. The table shows approximately 810,000 distinct CDR3 sequences, with 29% occurring only once. Ten or more counts support this clonotype. The antigen remains undetermined. Sequencing was done on a sample of blood. The clonotype comes from a woman older than 75 in good health. The rearrangement uses TRBV5-6 and TRBJ2-4; TRBD1 matches at 9 bases. The CDR3 here is CASSYAPGQGSGNIQYF. The CDR3 region has the DNA TGTGCCAGCAGCTATGCTCCGGGACAGGGCTCCGGGAACATTCAGTACTTC.